This T cell receptor (beta chain) was identified in a study of blood T cell repertoires in COVID-19. Cohort assignment relied on participant-reported clinical history. Donors in Cohort 3 who had recovered were those with two negative PCRs, healthcare professional clearance, or resolution of their symptoms. Profiling relied on immunoSEQ multiplex PCR, and the TCRdb table lists in-frame clones only, not all of them. The table records 95,000 to 150,000 clones, roughly 84% of them present only once. Germline CDR1 SEHNR, CDR2 FQNEAQ (reference sequence). V lost 3 bases to trimming and J lost 9 bases, with 18 bases between them. CDR3 length equals 15 residues.

The genes are TRBV7-9 and TRBJ2-1; possible D gene TRBD1, 6 bases. This receptor was taken from a woman younger than 45 who had recovered from COVID-19. Sequenced material: PBMCs or T cells enriched from blood (not recorded which). In nucleotides, the CDR3 is TGTGCCAGCAGCTTGTTTACAGGGCCAGGCTCTGAGCAGTTCTTC. It translates to CASSLFTGPGSEQFF.